This T cell receptor beta chain was observed in a study of T cell responses to AZD1222 COVID-19 vaccine. Study observations and caveats: No day 14 peak samples; only post-peak repertoires were characterized.

With respect to this clone: Antigen: not known.

V trimming: 4 bases; J trimming: 2 bases; junction bases outside the gene matches: 8. The CDR3 is made up of 16 amino acids. Germline values: CDR1 SGHTA, CDR2 FQGNSA. Profiled with immunoSEQ multiplex PCR; TCRdb holds only in-frame clones, not every one. The sample has just under 75,000 clones; about 78% are singletons. The source was peripheral blood, collected 28 days after the second AZD1222 dose. The sequence was collected from an adult who received the AZD1222 COVID-19 vaccine. This chain links TRBV7-2 with TRBJ2-3, with 8 nucleotides matching TRBD2. In DNA, the CDR3 is TGTGCCAGCAGCTCAGCGGGGACTAGATCCACAGATACGCAGTATTTT. Its translation: CASSSAGTRSTDTQYF.